Below are 2 T cell receptor beta chains sequenced from a single sample in a study of shared T cell receptors in the human thymus. Generated by immunoSEQ multiplex PCR, the TCRdb table keeps only in-frame clones and is missing some. The sample yields hundreds of thousands of clones, around 78% seen once. These data also formed part of another study, on human thymus T cells.

The sample was thymocytes. These TCRs come from a boy less than two years old with a congenital heart defect.

The V and J genes are TRBV29-1 and TRBJ2-1; TRBD1 matches at 7 bases. V lost 4 bases, J lost 5 bases, and 8 bases stayed unmatched. This CDR3 region has 14 residues. Germline V lookup: CDR1 SQVTM, CDR2 ANQGSEA. CDR3 amino acids: CSVAEGAINNEQFF. CDR3 nucleotides: TGCAGCGTTGCTGAGGGGGCTATCAACAATGAGCAGTTCTTC.

This chain uses TRBV4-3 with TRBJ2-7; 8 bases map to TRBD2. Germline assignment: CDR1 LGHNA and CDR2 YSLEER. V dropped 3 bases and J dropped 5; count of bases not matched to a gene: 9. The CDR3 contains 15 residues. The CDR3 DNA is TGCGCCAGCAGCCAGGTCGGGAGGGCCGAGGACGAGCAGTACTTC. It translates to CASSQVGRAEDEQYF.